Each of the 21 T cell receptor beta chains below was sequenced from the same sample in a study of T cells in localized non-small cell lung cancer. Produced via immunoSEQ multiplex PCR; TCRdb's table is partial and in-frame only. The sample records 30,000 or so clones, about 91% being singletons. The source was peripheral blood, collected before any cancer treatment. These receptor sequences come from a male donor aged 60 or over with stage I lung adenocarcinoma.

The V and J genes are TRBV28 and TRBJ1-4; D remains unclear. Germline V gene sequence: CDR1 MDHEN, CDR2 SYDVKM. V was pared by 6 bases and J by 0 bases, with 14 bases between. The CDR3 length is 16 residues. DNA for the CDR3: TGTGCCAGCAGCCTCGAGGGATTTGCAACTAATGAAAAACTGTTTTTT. It is translated as CASSLEGFATNEKLFF.

This chain joins TRBV12-2 and TRBJ2-3; TRBD2 is the table's D call, not checked against the DNA. TRBV12-2 is given as a pseudogene. This CDR3 spans 19 amino acids. The CDR3 sequence is CASRPPHRVGGVSTDTQYF. The DNA of the CDR3 is TGTGCAAGTCGCCCCCCCCATCGCGTTGGCGGGGTAAGCACAGATACGCAGTATTTT.

The CDR3 here is CASGISGANVLTF. In DNA form, the CDR3 reads TGTGCTAGTGGGATATCTGGGGCCAACGTCCTGACTTTC. The chain has TRBV12-5 and TRBJ2-6; no definite D call. V lost 6 bases and J 1 base, leaving 4 bases between the germline ends. The CDR3 is 13 residues long. The germline V gene encodes CDR1 LGHNT and CDR2 FRNRAP.

The chain recombines TRBV6-5 with TRBJ2-2; D not certain. This CDR3 is built from 14 residues. The germline V gene encodes CDR1 MNHEY and CDR2 SVGAGI. V lost 1 base and J lost 5, with 8 bases in between. The CDR3 DNA follows: TGTGCCAGCAGTTACTTCGCCGGGACCGGGGAGCTGTTTTTT. Translating gives CASSYFAGTGELFF.

The gene calls are TRBV5-1 and TRBJ2-7; possibly TRBD2 for D (6 bases). CDR1 is SGHRS, CDR2 YFSETQ, per germline. The CDR3 has 14 amino acids. Trimming stripped 2 bases from V and 3 bases from J, with 12 bases between. The CDR3 DNA reads TGCGCCAGCAGCTTTCAAGGGACTCTCTACGAGCAGTACTTC. This sequence encodes CASSFQGTLYEQYF.

V usage is TRBV28 and J usage is TRBJ2-3; 7 nucleotides match TRBD1. This CDR3 is 16 amino acids long. The germline V gene encodes CDR1 MDHEN and CDR2 SYDVKM. J gave up 3 bases and V 4 bases, and 10 bases lay outside the gene matches. The CDR3 is CASSYLSGGRTDTQYF. The CDR3 DNA follows: TGTGCCAGCAGTTACCTTTCAGGGGGTCGGACAGATACGCAGTATTTT.

This clone was recorded a few times. The chain recombines TRBV6-1 with TRBJ1-6; D may be TRBD1 (6 bases). CDR1 is MNHNS, CDR2 SASEGT, per germline. The CDR3 has 13 residues. Trimming removed 2 bases from V and 11 bases from J, with 10 bases in between. The CDR3 bases are TGTGCCAGCAGTGAACTCCAGGGGACACCCCTCCACTTT. Protein sequence: CASSELQGTPLHF.

V gene TRBV20-1 combines with J gene TRBJ1-5; D is ambiguous. Trimming took 4 bases from V and 12 from J, leaving 10 bases between them. The CDR3 extends over 10 amino acids. Per the germline V gene, CDR1 is DFQATT and CDR2 is SNEGSKA (reference sequence). CDR3: CSATSENQHF. In DNA, the CDR3 is TGCAGTGCTACTTCAGAAAACCAGCATTTT.

For the CDR3, the DNA is TGTGCCAGCAGTTACGACAGGGGGAGAAAGACCCAGTACTTC. Its protein product is CASSYDRGRKTQYF. The V and J genes are TRBV6-6 and TRBJ2-5, with 9 positions matching TRBD1. Germline V lookup: CDR1 MNHNY, CDR2 SVGAGI (reference sequence). The CDR3 runs 14 residues. Germline trimming cut 2 bases from V and 6 bases from J; bases unmatched to any gene: 4.

J is TRBJ2-3 and V is TRBV11-2, with 8 bases identical to TRBD2. CDR3 length equals 14 residues. The ends lost 6 bases at V and 4 bases at J; junction bases unmatched: 6. In germline, CDR1 is SGHAT, CDR2 FQNNGV. CDR3 DNA: TGTGCCAGCAGTTTTACGGGGGGGCCAGATACGCAGTATTTT. Translation: CASSFTGGPDTQYF.

The chain carries TRBV7-2 and TRBJ1-5; D is unclear. The CDR3 loop spans 12 amino acids. CDR1 is SGHTA, CDR2 FQGNSA, per germline. Deletions cut 5 bases from V and 6 bases from J, with 8 bases between. The CDR3 protein is CASSQYSQPQHF. The CDR3 coding sequence is TGTGCCAGCAGCCAATACAGTCAGCCCCAGCATTTT. The variable domain in full, completed from reference TRBV7-2 and TRBJ1-5, reads GAGVSQSPSNKVTEKGKDVELRCDPISGHTALYWYRQSLGQGLEFLIYFQGNSAPDKSGLPSDRFSAERTGGSVSTLTIQRTQQEDSAVYLCASSQYSQPQHFGDGTRLSIL.

This clone has more than one count but fewer than ten. The CDR3: CASSLWGGYEQYF. CDR3 nucleotide sequence: TGCGCCAGCAGCTTATGGGGGGGCTACGAGCAGTACTTC. The genes are TRBV5-1 and TRBJ2-7; 7 bases line up with TRBD2. Trimming at V came to 2 bases and at J to 3 bases, leaving 2 bases not matched to a gene. This CDR3 is 13 amino acids long. The V gene's germline CDR1 is SGHRS and CDR2 YFSETQ.

The V gene is TRBV6-4, the J gene TRBJ2-1; 12 nucleotides line up with TRBD2. The CDR3 is 15 amino acids. Germline-derived CDR1 and CDR2 are MRHNA and SNTAGT. The V segment lost 5 bases and the J segment 2 bases; nucleotides outside the gene matches: 1. The CDR3 bases are TGTGCCAGCAGTCGGACTAGCGGGGCCTACAATGAGCAGTTCTTC. It is translated as CASSRTSGAYNEQFF.

This sequence joins TRBV2 and TRBJ1-2; no clear D. The V end lost 4 bases, the J end lost 5 bases, and 17 bases lay between the germline ends. The CDR3 is 15 residues long. Germline V gives CDR1 SNHLY, CDR2 FYNNEI. CDR3 nucleotides: TGTGCCAGCAGTGTCGGGCTCCGTGCGGGGTATGGCTACACCTTC. Translating it yields CASSVGLRAGYGYTF.

The rearrangement joins TRBV5-4 to TRBJ2-2, with 11 positions matching TRBD2. The CDR3 consists of 14 residues. Germline values: CDR1 SGHNT, CDR2 YYREEE (reference sequence). The V segment lost 4 bases and the J segment 5 bases; nucleotides outside the gene matches: 1. In DNA, the CDR3 is TGTGCCAGCAGCACTAGCGGGGGAACCGGGGAGCTGTTTTTT. Its translation: CASSTSGGTGELFF.

The rearrangement links TRBV19 to TRBJ2-4; a possible D gene is TRBD1 (5 bases). CDR1 is LNHDA and CDR2 is SQIVND in the germline V gene (reference sequence). The V and J ends lost 5 bases and 3 bases respectively, with 17 bases between them. CDR3 length: 16 residues. Here the CDR3 reads CASSDQGGSDKNIQYF. The CDR3, as DNA: TGTGCCAGTAGTGATCAGGGTGGTTCGGACAAAAACATTCAGTACTTC.

This rearrangement joins TRBV5-1 to TRBJ2-6; 9 bases map to TRBD1. V was clipped by 6 bases and J by 2 bases; unmatched bases: 18. The CDR3 has 20 residues. The germline V gene has CDR1 SGHRS and CDR2 YFSETQ. Written as DNA, the CDR3 is TGCGCCAGCACCTCGCTGTCCGGGACAGGGATCGGTACTGGGGCCAACGTCCTGACTTTC. Protein: CASTSLSGTGIGTGANVLTF.

The CDR3 loop is CSVVSPEDTQYF. As DNA, the CDR3 is TGCAGCGTTGTCTCCCCGGAGGATACGCAGTATTTT. The gene calls are TRBV29-1 and TRBJ2-3; D gene uncertain. The V gene's germline CDR1 is SQVTM and CDR2 ANQGSEA. V was trimmed by 4 bases and J by 6 bases, leaving 11 bases between them. CDR3 length: 12 amino acids.

A single count supports this clone. This sequence joins TRBV28 and TRBJ2-5; 9 bases line up with TRBD1. Germline V gene sequence: CDR1 MDHEN, CDR2 SYDVKM. There are 16 residues in the CDR3. V trimming: 6 bases; J trimming: 9 bases; junction bases outside the gene matches: 17. The CDR3 DNA is TGTGCCAGCAGCCGACCCGGGACAGGGACTCAGCGGGCCCAGTACTTC. The encoded protein is CASSRPGTGTQRAQYF.

This clone has just a few counts. The chain links TRBV28 to TRBJ2-1, with 7 positions matching TRBD2. The ends lost 3 bases at V and 8 bases at J; junction bases unmatched: 7. The CDR3 runs 14 residues. CDR1 is MDHEN, CDR2 SYDVKM, per germline. The CDR3 nucleotides are TGTGCCAGCAGTTTCTCCAGCGGGGTCGATGAGCAGTTCTTC. Translating gives CASSFSSGVDEQFF.

The chain combines TRBV4-1 with TRBJ2-7; no definite D call. Germline CDR1 MGHRA, CDR2 YSYEKL. V was pared by 1 base and J by 0 bases, with 7 bases between. The CDR3 has 14 amino acids. The CDR3 here is CASSQGAISYEQYF. The CDR3 DNA reads TGCGCCAGCAGCCAAGGGGCGATCTCCTACGAGCAGTACTTC.